The rows below give T cell receptor beta chains drawn from one sample of a study of CD4 T cells in relation to SARS-CoV-2 and coronaviruses. The antigens for these receptors are not known. TCRdb keeps only in-frame clones here, not all; method: immunoSEQ multiplex PCR. The sample carries about 19,000 clones, 77% recorded once. The sample consisted of CD4+ T cells from PBMCs, cultured in vitro. All receptors come from a human donor in good health. The CDR3 runs from the conserved cysteine through the conserved F or W. A D gene is named only where the DNA matches it firmly. Rows give clone size only sometimes, using once, few, many, or a class for an expanded clone.

cdr3_aa,cdr3_nt,clone_size,d_call,j_call,cdr3_length,v_call
CASSQGLAGGPEQFF,TGTGCCAGCAGCCAAGGACTAGCGGGGGGCCCGGAGCAGTTCTTC,-,TRBD2,TRBJ2-1,15,TRBV6-1
CASSFTIPSGNTIYF,TGTGCCAGCAGTTTCACCATTCCCTCTGGAAACACCATATATTTT,-,-,TRBJ1-3,15,TRBV28
CASTRSLEGEETQYF,TGTGCCAGCACCCGCTCTCTCGAGGGAGAAGAGACCCAGTACTTC,-,-,TRBJ2-5,15,TRBV11-2
CASSEGRTSVGTDTQYF,TGTGCCAGCAGTGAAGGAAGGACCAGCGTCGGCACAGATACGCAGTATTTT,-,-,TRBJ2-3,17,TRBV6-1
CASSESNQPQHF,TGTGCCAGCAGCGAGAGCAATCAGCCCCAGCATTTT,-,-,TRBJ1-5,12,TRBV3-1/TRBV3-2
CASSPMAGGAATEAFF,TGTGCCAGCAGCCCTATGGCGGGGGGCGCGGCGACTGAAGCTTTCTTT,medium-sized,-,TRBJ1-1,16,TRBV7-9
CASGLLGLATDEQFF,TGTGCTAGTGGTTTGCTGGGACTAGCTACGGATGAGCAGTTCTTC,-,TRBD2,TRBJ2-1,15,TRBV12-5
CASSYGVAYNEQFF,TGTGCCAGCAGTTACGGGGTAGCGTACAATGAGCAGTTCTTC,-,-,TRBJ2-1,14,TRBV6-2/TRBV6-3
CASSRLAGSTDTQYF,TGTGCCAGCAGTCGACTAGCGGGGAGCACAGATACGCAGTATTTT,few,TRBD2,TRBJ2-3,15,TRBV6-5
CASSPSRGSFLETQYF,TGTGCCAGCAGCCCCTCGCGGGGTAGCTTCTTGGAGACCCAGTACTTC,-,-,TRBJ2-5,16,TRBV7-2
CASSTQTSNQPQHF,TGTGCCAGTAGCACACAGACTAGCAATCAGCCCCAGCATTTT,-,-,TRBJ1-5,14,TRBV19
CASSEQGLTEAFF,TGTGCCAGTAGTGAACAGGGGTTGACTGAAGCTTTCTTT,-,TRBD1,TRBJ1-1,13,TRBV19
CASTLAGIAYEQYF,TGTGCCAGCACCCTAGCCGGGATCGCCTACGAGCAGTACTTC,-,-,TRBJ2-7,14,TRBV6-5
CASSTENTQYF,TGTGCCAGCAGTACCGAAAATACGCAGTATTTT,-,-,TRBJ2-3,11,TRBV12-3/TRBV12-4
CASRGTSADTQYF,TGTGCCAGCAGAGGGACTAGCGCGGATACGCAGTATTTT,-,TRBD2,TRBJ2-3,13,TRBV7-2
CASSFEETQYF,TGTGCCAGCAGTTTTGAAGAGACCCAGTACTTC,few,-,TRBJ2-5,11,TRBV6-2/TRBV6-3
CASSQEQGAGYGYTF,TGCGCCAGCAGCCAAGAACAGGGGGCGGGCTATGGCTACACCTTC,-,TRBD1,TRBJ1-2,15,TRBV4-3
CASEPGGTYEQYF,TGTGCCAGCGAGCCCGGGGGAACCTACGAGCAGTACTTC,-,-,TRBJ2-7,13,TRBV25-1
CASTPRQGLTGELFF,TGTGCCAGCACCCCCCGACAGGGTTTAACCGGGGAGCTGTTTTTT,large,TRBD1,TRBJ2-2,15,TRBV5-8
CATSDLTANQPQHF,TGTGCCACCAGTGATTTGACCGCTAATCAGCCCCAGCATTTT,-,-,TRBJ1-5,14,TRBV24-1
CASRQDREAGELFF,TGTGCCAGCAGACAAGACAGGGAGGCCGGGGAGCTGTTTTTT,-,-,TRBJ2-2,14,TRBV6-4
CASSPTGDPEAFF,TGTGCCAGCAGCCCCACAGGGGATCCTGAAGCTTTCTTT,few,TRBD1,TRBJ1-1,13,TRBV2
CASSIKDRPRMRGYTF,TGTGCCAGCAGCATAAAAGATAGACCCAGGATGAGAGGCTACACCTTC,-,-,TRBJ1-2,16,TRBV21-1
CSAISGLDEAFF,TGCAGCGCGATATCCGGGCTCGATGAAGCTTTCTTT,-,-,TRBJ1-1,12,TRBV29-1
CAWNFGLSGSYEQYF,TGTGCCTGGAATTTCGGGCTCTCAGGATCCTACGAGCAGTACTTC,-,-,TRBJ2-7,15,TRBV30
CSASRADTYNSPLHF,TGCAGTGCTAGTCGGGCGGACACCTATAATTCACCCCTCCACTTT,few,-,TRBJ1-6,15,TRBV20-1
CASSPTGLAGTGELFF,TGTGCCAGCTCACCCACGGGACTAGCGGGCACCGGGGAGCTGTTTTTT,-,TRBD2,TRBJ2-2,16,TRBV18
CASSVGLAGSNTGELFF,TGTGCCAGCAGCGTAGGACTAGCGGGGTCAAACACCGGGGAGCTGTTTTTT,-,TRBD2,TRBJ2-2,17,TRBV9
CATSDWTRPAMSSGNTIYF,TGTGCCACCAGTGACTGGACTCGACCGGCTATGAGCTCTGGAAACACCATATATTTT,-,-,TRBJ1-3,19,TRBV24-1
CASSPMETQYF,TGTGCCAGCTCACCAATGGAGACCCAGTACTTC,few,-,TRBJ2-5,11,TRBV18
CASSQESGVAFF,TGCGCCAGCAGCCAAGAGAGTGGTGTAGCTTTCTTT,few,-,TRBJ1-1,12,TRBV4-3
CASSPRVWDTGTNYGYTF,TGCGCCAGCAGCCCCCGGGTATGGGACACAGGGACTAACTATGGCTACACCTTC,-,-,TRBJ1-2,18,TRBV5-1
CATSQGGTYNEQFF,TGTGCCACCTCCCAGGGGGGGACTTACAATGAGCAGTTCTTC,-,-,TRBJ2-1,14,TRBV19
CSVELAGGTDTQYF,TGCAGCGTTGAATTGGCGGGAGGCACAGATACGCAGTATTTT,-,TRBD2,TRBJ2-3,14,TRBV29-1
CASSQVLGGTEAFF,TGTGCCAGCAGCCAAGTATTGGGGGGCACTGAAGCTTTCTTT,once,-,TRBJ1-1,14,TRBV14
CASSVESTGLETQYF,TGTGCCAGCAGCGTAGAATCTACAGGGTTAGAGACCCAGTACTTC,-,-,TRBJ2-5,15,TRBV9
CASSFGLGTDTQYF,TGTGCCAGCAGCTTCGGCCTCGGCACAGATACGCAGTATTTT,-,-,TRBJ2-3,14,TRBV5-6
CSVRLTTDTQYF,TGCAGCGTTCGACTTACCACAGATACGCAGTATTTT,-,-,TRBJ2-3,12,TRBV29-1
CASSLSRANEQFF,TGTGCCAGCAGCTTATCCCGTGCCAATGAGCAGTTCTTC,-,-,TRBJ2-1,13,TRBV7-2
CASSLRQMNTEAFF,TGTGCCAGCTCACTTCGTCAGATGAACACTGAAGCTTTCTTT,-,-,TRBJ1-1,14,TRBV18
CASSKTGGKNIQYF,TGTGCCAGTAGTAAGACAGGGGGCAAAAACATTCAGTACTTC,once,TRBD1,TRBJ2-4,14,TRBV19
CASSQGPTGLLF,TGTGCCAGCAGCCAAGGTCCGACAGGGTTGCTCTTC,-,TRBD1,TRBJ2-7,12,TRBV3-1/TRBV3-2